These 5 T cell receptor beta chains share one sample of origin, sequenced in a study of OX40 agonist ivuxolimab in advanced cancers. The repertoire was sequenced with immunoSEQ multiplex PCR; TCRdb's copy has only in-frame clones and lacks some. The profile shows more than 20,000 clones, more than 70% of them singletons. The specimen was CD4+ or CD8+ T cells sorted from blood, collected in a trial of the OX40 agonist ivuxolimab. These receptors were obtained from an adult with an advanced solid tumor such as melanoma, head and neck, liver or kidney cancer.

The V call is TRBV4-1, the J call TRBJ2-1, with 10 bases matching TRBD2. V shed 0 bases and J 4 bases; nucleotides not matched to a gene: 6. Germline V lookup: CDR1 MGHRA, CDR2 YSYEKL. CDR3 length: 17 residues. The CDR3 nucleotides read TGCGCCAGCAGCCAAGAGGGGGTAGCGGGGGGTTACAATGAGCAGTTCTTC. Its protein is CASSQEGVAGGYNEQFF.

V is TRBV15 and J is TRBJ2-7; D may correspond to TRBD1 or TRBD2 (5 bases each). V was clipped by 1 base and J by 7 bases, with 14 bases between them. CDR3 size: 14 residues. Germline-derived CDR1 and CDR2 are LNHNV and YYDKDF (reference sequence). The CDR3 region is CATSRAGPGREQYF. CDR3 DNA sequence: TGTGCCACCAGCAGAGCGGGCCCGGGACGTGAGCAGTACTTC.

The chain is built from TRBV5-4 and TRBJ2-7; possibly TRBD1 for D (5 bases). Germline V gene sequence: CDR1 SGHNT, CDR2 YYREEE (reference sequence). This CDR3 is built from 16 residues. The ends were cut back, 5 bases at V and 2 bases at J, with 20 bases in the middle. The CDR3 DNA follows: TGTGCCAGCAGGTGGCCCCAGGGCGATCGGGCCTACGAGCAGTACTTC. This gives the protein CASRWPQGDRAYEQYF.

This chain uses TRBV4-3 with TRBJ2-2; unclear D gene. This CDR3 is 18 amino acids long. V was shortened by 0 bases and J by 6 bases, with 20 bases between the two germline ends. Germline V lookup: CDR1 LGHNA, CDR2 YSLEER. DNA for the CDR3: TGCGCCAGCAGCCAAGATATTACGGCCCCCGCTGTCGCCGGGGAGCTGTTTTTT. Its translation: CASSQDITAPAVAGELFF.

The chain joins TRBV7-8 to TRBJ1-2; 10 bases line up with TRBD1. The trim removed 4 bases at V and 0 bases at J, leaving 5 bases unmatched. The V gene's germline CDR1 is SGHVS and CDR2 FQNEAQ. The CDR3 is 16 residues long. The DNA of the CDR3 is TGTGCCAGCAGCTCGAGACAGGGGGCGACTAACTATGGCTACACCTTC. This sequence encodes CASSSRQGATNYGYTF.